The 5 T cell receptor beta chains below all came from one sample that was sequenced in a study of beta chain features in type 1 diabetes. TCRB transcripts that were expressed got sequenced, as all of the isolated RNA had been reverse transcribed. Clones were read by immunoSEQ multiplex PCR, and TCRdb kept only the in-frame ones, dropping some. This sample yields around 450,000 clones, of which about an eighth are seen a single time; around 0.05% belongs to the top ten. The sequenced sample was naive CD4+ T cells from blood. The receptors come from a woman aged 18-29 years in good health.

V usage is TRBV29-1 and J usage is TRBJ1-1, with 11 bases aligning to TRBD1. From germline, CDR1 is SQVTM and CDR2 ANQGSEA. CDR3 length: 14 residues. Germline trimming cut 8 bases from V and 4 bases from J; bases unmatched to any gene: 9. CDR3 sequence: CSFRDRGISTEAFF. In nucleotides, the CDR3 is TGCAGCTTCCGGGACAGGGGGATCAGCACTGAAGCTTTCTTT.

This chain connects TRBV11-2 to TRBJ2-7, with no clear D. In germline, CDR1 is SGHAT, CDR2 FQNNGV. Trimming removed 5 bases from V and 7 bases from J, with 9 bases in between. The CDR3 length is 11 residues. The chain's CDR3 is CASSQAREQYF. The CDR3 bases are TGTGCCAGCAGCCAAGCGCGGGAGCAGTACTTC.

This clone has more than one count but fewer than ten. This chain connects TRBV20-1 to TRBJ2-5; 10 bases fit TRBD2. The CDR3 is made up of 11 amino acids. Germline V gives CDR1 DFQATT, CDR2 SNEGSKA (reference sequence). The trim removed 7 bases at V and 14 bases at J, leaving 10 bases unmatched. The DNA of the CDR3 is TGCAGTGTGCCTAGCGGGGGTAGCCGATACTTC. Translation gives CSVPSGGSRYF.

This clone was seen only a few times. The chain recombines TRBV27 with TRBJ2-7; 7 bases map to TRBD2. CDR3 length: 14 residues. Germline V gene data show CDR1 as MNHEY and CDR2 as SMNVEV (reference sequence). V lost 6 bases and J lost 1; bases outside the gene matches: 6. CDR3 nucleotide sequence: TGTGCCAGCAGCCGAGAGCGGGGTTCCTACGAGCAGTACGTC. Residues: CASSRERGSYEQYV.

V usage is TRBV5-1 and J usage is TRBJ1-1; the match to TRBD1 covers 10 bases. Germline assignment: CDR1 SGHRS and CDR2 YFSETQ. V was pared by 4 bases and J by 6 bases, with 3 bases of the junction left unmatched. This CDR3 has 13 amino acids. The CDR3 DNA is TGCGCCAGCAGCGGGACAGGGGAGGCTGAAGCTTTCTTT. This codes for CASSGTGEAEAFF. Using reference TRBV5-1 and TRBJ1-1 for the parts outside the CDR3, the full variable domain is KAGVTQTPRYLIKTRGQQVTLSCSPISGHRSVSWYQQTPGQGLQFLFEYFSETQRNKGNFPGRFSGRQFSNSRSEMNVSTLELGDSALYLCASSGTGEAEAFFGQGTRLTVV.